This T cell receptor beta chain originates from a study of T cell repertoires in cytomegalovirus infection. Looking at the study overall: Carrying CMV and the relevant HLA type showed in public TCR beta signatures.

Of note for this clonotype: Antigen unknown.

Study-wide results and caveats: The study found HLA-C-restricted CMV-specific TCR beta clonotypes dominating the ex vivo response.

Each CDR3 protein gets one entry after TCRdb re-called the reads with MiXCR. The profile shows some 300,000 distinct CDR3 sequences, roughly 13% of them singletons. Germline V gives CDR1 SEHNR, CDR2 FQNEAQ (reference sequence). The CDR3 runs to 14 residues. The ends were cut back, 5 bases at V and 2 bases at J, with 12 bases in the middle. The sequence derives from a human donor in good health (CMV status not recorded). Some clones in this sample may be carry-over from other donors' samples. The specimen was PBMCs. The chain combines TRBV7-9 with TRBJ1-1, with a weak D call TRBD1 (5 bases). The CDR3 loop is CASSNSTANTEAFF. The CDR3 DNA is TGTGCCAGCAGCAATTCGACAGCTAACACTGAAGCTTTCTTT.